Each of the 25 T cell receptor beta chains below was sequenced from the same sample in a study of radiation and T cells in renal cell carcinoma. Documented time point: baseline pretreatment blood. Treatment meaning: 15 Gy SBRT to primary tumor, nephrectomy 4 weeks later. The protocol was immunoSEQ multiplex PCR, while the TCRdb copy is restricted to in-frame clones and leaves out a portion. The table includes around 140,000 clones, about 88% detected once. Sequencing was performed on blood, taken from a patient whose treatment included radiotherapy and nephrectomy. The receptors were gathered from a woman in her seventies with renal cell carcinoma.

This clone was recorded a few times. This sequence joins TRBV10-2 and TRBJ1-5; perhaps TRBD1 as D (6 bases). Trimming pared 1 base from V and 4 bases from J, leaving 14 bases between. Germline loops: CDR1 WSHSY, CDR2 SAAADI. The CDR3 length is 16 residues. The CDR3 spells CASSEFGGLRNQPQHF. CDR3 nucleotides: TGCGCCAGCAGTGAGTTCGGGGGGCTGAGGAATCAGCCCCAGCATTTT.

This chain connects TRBV19 to TRBJ1-1; D unclear. The CDR3 loop spans 15 amino acids. The V end lost 0 bases, the J end lost 1 base, and 9 bases lay between the germline ends. From germline, CDR1 is LNHDA and CDR2 SQIVND (reference sequence). This CDR3 reads CASSIEMGGNTEAFF. As DNA, the CDR3 is TGTGCCAGTAGTATAGAAATGGGAGGGAACACTGAAGCTTTCTTT.

The gene calls are TRBV7-3 and TRBJ2-7, with D maybe TRBD2 (5 bases). The V end was cut by 0 bases, the J end by 2 bases, with 11 bases between. Germline V lookup: CDR1 SGHTA, CDR2 FQGTGA. CDR3 size: 15 residues. The CDR3 loop is CASSLTRARAYEQYF. In DNA form, the CDR3 reads TGTGCCAGCAGCTTAACGCGGGCCAGAGCCTACGAGCAGTACTTC.

V and J are TRBV6-5 and TRBJ1-5, with TRBD1 as a possible D gene (6 bases). Trimming left V 4 bases short and J 9 bases short, with 19 bases between. CDR3 length: 15 amino acids. Germline CDR1 and CDR2: MNHEY and SVGAGI. CDR3 sequence: CASSSGGQGKRPQHF. For the CDR3, the DNA is TGTGCCAGCAGTTCGGGGGGCCAGGGAAAAAGGCCCCAGCATTTT.

The chain combines TRBV28 with TRBJ1-6, with D uncertain. Per germline, CDR1 MDHEN and CDR2 SYDVKM. This CDR3 is 14 amino acids long. V lost 7 bases and J 0 bases, leaving 7 bases between the germline ends. The CDR3 coding sequence is TGTGCCAGCACAGAGAGCTCCTATAATTCACCCCTCCACTTT. This encodes CASTESSYNSPLHF.

The V gene is TRBV20-1, the J gene TRBJ1-2; D unresolved. V was cut by 6 bases and J by 8 bases, with 13 bases left in between. Germline V gene lookup returns CDR1 DFQATT and CDR2 SNEGSKA (reference sequence). CDR3 length equals 11 residues. In nucleotides, the CDR3 is TGCAGTGCGGCGGGTTCGAACGGCTACACCTTC. Its protein is CSAAGSNGYTF.

The chain couples TRBV5-8 to TRBJ1-1; 8 bases fit TRBD1. The CDR3 totals 13 residues. CDR1 is SGHTS and CDR2 is YDEGEE in the germline V gene. Trimming cost V 5 bases and J 4 bases; bases outside gene matches: 4. The CDR3 nucleotides read TGTGCCAGCAGAAACAGGGGGACCACTGAAGCTTTCTTT. Protein sequence: CASRNRGTTEAFF.

This clone appeared a single time. The chain recombines TRBV7-2 with TRBJ1-5; 7 positions agree with TRBD1. The germline V gene encodes CDR1 SGHTA and CDR2 FQGNSA. The CDR3 covers 15 residues. V was clipped by 5 bases and J by 7 bases; unmatched bases: 11. The CDR3 spells CASSPQGPLQQPQHF. CDR3 DNA: TGTGCCAGCAGCCCACAGGGGCCCCTTCAACAGCCCCAGCATTTT.

V usage is TRBV7-2 and J usage is TRBJ1-1; TRBD1 is a possible D gene (5 bases). V gave up 5 bases and J gave up 5 bases, with 15 bases separating them. CDR1 SGHTA and CDR2 FQGNSA come from the germline V gene. The CDR3 runs 14 residues. The CDR3 coding sequence is TGTGCCAGCAGCCTCCGGGACGATGGTACTGAAGCTTTCTTT. Encoded protein: CASSLRDDGTEAFF.

This chain joins TRBV11-3 and TRBJ2-1; D gene uncertain. This CDR3 contains 16 residues. CDR1 and CDR2 (germline): SGHNT, YENEEA. V lost 4 bases and J lost 2, with 15 bases in between. CDR3 sequence: CASSSATQPAYNEQFF. Here the CDR3 DNA reads TGTGCCAGCAGCTCAGCAACACAGCCCGCCTACAATGAGCAGTTCTTC.

The count of this clone is one. This chain uses TRBV9 with TRBJ2-2; D unclear. Germline assignment: CDR1 SGDLS and CDR2 YYNGEE. This CDR3 contains 14 residues. The germline V and J ends were trimmed by 0 bases and 2 bases, with 5 bases remaining between them. The CDR3 is CASSVDPNTGELFF. The CDR3 nucleotides read TGTGCCAGCAGCGTAGACCCAAACACCGGGGAGCTGTTTTTT.

This sequence joins TRBV30 and TRBJ1-4, with TRBD1 matching over 7 bases. This CDR3 has 13 amino acids. Germline CDR1 reads GTSNPN; CDR2 reads SVGIG (reference sequence). The V and J ends lost 1 base and 5 bases, in that order; junction bases with no gene match: 1. The CDR3 protein is CAWSGQGNEKLFF. CDR3 nucleotide sequence: TGTGCCTGGAGTGGACAGGGAAATGAAAAACTGTTTTTT. The variable domain in full, with the rest retrieved from reference TRBV30 and TRBJ1-4, is SQTIHQWPATLVQPVGSPLSLECTVEGTSNPNLYWYRQAAGRGLQLLFYSVGIGQISSEVPQNLSASRPQDRQFILSSKKLLLSDSGFYLCAWSGQGNEKLFFGSGTQLSVL.

The chain carries TRBV19 and TRBJ1-5, with D unresolved. This CDR3 has 16 residues. Germline assignment: CDR1 LNHDA and CDR2 SQIVND (reference sequence). Trimming removed 4 bases at V and 0 bases at J, with 13 bases between. The CDR3 loop reads CASSTRRTNSNQPQHF. Here the CDR3 DNA reads TGTGCCAGTAGTACTAGACGGACGAATAGCAATCAGCCCCAGCATTTT.

The V and J genes are TRBV28 and TRBJ1-5; no definite D call. CDR3 length equals 11 residues. Germline V lookup: CDR1 MDHEN, CDR2 SYDVKM. V was trimmed by 6 bases and J by 7 bases, leaving 7 bases between them. CDR3 amino acids: CASSLSQPQHF. The CDR3 region has the DNA TGTGCCAGCAGCTTGTCCCAGCCCCAGCATTTT.

This chain links TRBV19 with TRBJ1-5; D remains unclear. Germline CDR1 LNHDA, CDR2 SQIVND (reference sequence). The length of the CDR3 is 14 residues. The V and J ends lost 6 bases and 3 bases respectively, with 12 bases between them. The CDR3: CASRVWGNNQPQHF. CDR3 DNA sequence: TGTGCCAGTAGGGTGTGGGGAAACAATCAGCCCCAGCATTTT.

The rearrangement joins TRBV19 to TRBJ1-5, with 7 nucleotides matching TRBD1. CDR3 length equals 16 residues. Germline V CDR1 and CDR2: LNHDA, SQIVND (reference sequence). V lost 1 base to trimming and J lost 3 bases; unmatched junction nucleotides: 6. CDR3 sequence: CASSIGRGASNQPQHF. In nucleotides, the CDR3 is TGTGCCAGTAGTATAGGCAGGGGGGCCTCCAATCAGCCCCAGCATTTT.

This sequence joins TRBV20-1 and TRBJ1-2; D remains ambiguous. The germline gives CDR1 DFQATT, CDR2 SNEGSKA (reference sequence). Trimming took 8 bases from V and 8 from J, leaving 12 bases between them. The CDR3 has 10 residues. CDR3 coding DNA: TGCAGTCCCCGGGGTTTCGGCTACACCTTC. Its translation: CSPRGFGYTF.

The V call is TRBV9, the J call TRBJ2-2; TRBD2 might be the D (6 bases). The V gene lost 2 bases and the J gene lost 4 bases, with 15 bases spanning the gap. Per germline, CDR1 SGDLS and CDR2 YYNGEE. The CDR3 totals 16 residues. The CDR3 region has the DNA TGTGCCAGCAGCGTCTCAATCGGGAGCGCCACCGGGGAGCTGTTTTTT. Translating it yields CASSVSIGSATGELFF. Full variable domain (remainder filled in from reference TRBV9 and TRBJ2-2): DSGVTQTPKHLITATGQRVTLRCSPRSGDLSVYWYQQSLDQGLQFLIQYYNGEERAKGNILERFSAQQFPDLHSELNLSSLELGDSALYFCASSVSIGSATGELFFGEGSRLTVL.

The CDR3 reads CASSERIAKNIQYF. The DNA of the CDR3 is TGTGCCAGCAGTGAAAGGATAGCCAAAAACATTCAGTACTTC. The chain uses TRBV6-1 and TRBJ2-4; D is uncertain. Germline V gene lookup returns CDR1 MNHNS and CDR2 SASEGT. The V gene lost 2 bases and the J gene lost 0 bases, with 5 bases spanning the gap. The CDR3 spans 14 residues.

The V and J genes are TRBV5-6 and TRBJ2-7; TRBD2 might be the D (6 bases). V lost 1 base and J lost 0, with 11 bases in between. CDR3 length: 15 amino acids. CDR1 is SGHDT, CDR2 YYEEEE, per germline. The CDR3 sequence: CASSLNAGSSYEQYF. Here the CDR3 DNA reads TGTGCCAGCAGCTTGAACGCGGGGAGCTCCTACGAGCAGTACTTC.

The chain recombines TRBV19 with TRBJ1-2; D might be TRBD1 (5 bases). V was cut by 4 bases and J by 6 bases, with 18 bases left in between. The CDR3 contains 15 residues. Per the germline V gene, CDR1 is LNHDA and CDR2 is SQIVND (reference sequence). CDR3 in DNA: TGTGCCAGTAGTAGCGTTTCCGGGGCCGGAAATGGCTACACCTTC. Residues: CASSSVSGAGNGYTF.

This chain links TRBV6-1 with TRBJ1-2, with TRBD1 matching over 9 bases. The V gene end was trimmed by 3 bases and the J gene end by 8 bases; junction bases not matched to a gene: 10. The germline gives CDR1 MNHNS, CDR2 SASEGT. The CDR3 runs 15 residues. CDR3 coding DNA: TGTGCCAGCAGTGAGATGGGACAGGGACCCTGGGGCTACACCTTC. It specifies CASSEMGQGPWGYTF.

This chain joins TRBV19 and TRBJ2-3; 8 bases map to TRBD1. V lost 6 bases, J lost 1 base, and 3 bases stayed unmatched. The germline gives CDR1 LNHDA, CDR2 SQIVND (reference sequence). The CDR3 consists of 14 residues. The CDR3 coding sequence is TGTGCCAGTAGGGAGGACAGGGGCACAGATACGCAGTATTTT. It translates to CASREDRGTDTQYF.

Written as DNA, the CDR3 is TGTGCCAGCAGTTACTCGCGGGACACCCGCTATGGCTACACCTTC. It codes for CASSYSRDTRYGYTF. The J gene is TRBJ1-2, the V gene TRBV6-5; weak D call: TRBD1 (6 bases). Germline loops: CDR1 MNHEY, CDR2 SVGAGI. V lost 0 bases and J lost 4, with 12 bases in between. The CDR3 is 15 amino acids.

The chain couples TRBV5-4 to TRBJ2-5, with no clear D. In germline, CDR1 is SGHNT, CDR2 YYREEE (reference sequence). The CDR3 has 13 residues. The V and J ends lost 4 bases and 2 bases respectively, with 9 bases between them. This CDR3 is CASSQPGQETQYF. Here the CDR3 DNA reads TGTGCCAGCAGCCAGCCAGGTCAAGAGACCCAGTACTTC.